This T cell receptor beta chain is drawn from a study of T cell responses to AZD1222 COVID-19 vaccine. Notes on the study in general: Clonal diversity was possibly underestimated, and white British individuals and females predominated among donors. The reported proportion of spike-specific TCRs targeting unmutated variant regions was nearly half.

Clones were read by immunoSEQ multiplex PCR, and TCRdb kept only the in-frame ones, dropping some. The repertoire holds roughly 160,000 clones, 90% seen once, with about 1.6% in the top ten. Of note for this clone: The antigen is not known.

The receptor comes from an adult in good health. The sample in question was peripheral blood, obtained on day 0 of AZD1222 vaccination.

In DNA form, the CDR3 reads TGTGCCACCAGCAGAGATAGGGGGGTATCTCAGCCCCAGCATTTT. This codes for CATSRDRGVSQPQHF. J is TRBJ1-5 and V is TRBV15, with a tentative D call TRBD1 (6 bases). The CDR3 runs to 15 residues. V lost 0 bases, J lost 6 bases, and 12 bases lay in between. Germline values: CDR1 LNHNV, CDR2 YYDKDF (reference sequence).